Following are 5 T cell receptor beta chains from one sample sequenced in a study of T-cell memory formation after mild COVID-19. MiXCR, applied by TCRdb to the 5' RACE reads, yields one record per CDR3 protein. The data contain 430,000 or so distinct CDR3 sequences, 20% to 25% of them singletons. The source material was PBMCs or a T cell subset sorted from them (not recorded which). These receptors originate from an adult woman who had mild COVID-19 (a few samples of this study predate the infection). Cell type and time point are not known.

This clonotype was detected a few times. This chain links TRBV20-1 with TRBJ2-3; TRBD2 matches at 8 bases. Germline CDR1 is DFQATT and CDR2 is SNEGSKA (reference sequence). V shed 0 bases and J 2 bases; nucleotides not matched to a gene: 7. CDR3 length: 16 amino acids. CDR3 nucleotide sequence: TGCAGTGCTAGAGAACCTCAACTAGCGGACACAGATACGCAGTATTTT. Protein sequence: CSAREPQLADTDTQYF.

The chain links TRBV27 to TRBJ2-7, with unresolved D. V lost 6 bases and J lost 3, with 12 bases in between. Germline CDR1 is MNHEY and CDR2 is SMNVEV (reference sequence). The CDR3 sequence is 13 residues long. CDR3 residues: CASSTGLYYEQYF. The CDR3 DNA sequence: TGTGCCAGCAGCACGGGTCTCTACTACGAGCAGTACTTC.

The chain carries TRBV18 and TRBJ2-2; 8 bases are a match to TRBD1. The germline V gene has CDR1 KGHSH and CDR2 LQKENI. The CDR3 loop spans 15 amino acids. V trimming: 8 bases; J trimming: 1 base; junction bases outside the gene matches: 6. CDR3 DNA sequence: TGTGCCAGCGGGCCCGGACAGGGGAACACCGGGGAGCTGTTTTTT. This gives the protein CASGPGQGNTGELFF.

J is TRBJ2-3 and V is TRBV12-3 or TRBV12-4; D gene uncertain. The V gene lost 6 bases and the J gene lost 8 bases, with 12 bases spanning the gap. This CDR3 spans 12 amino acids. The CDR3 here is CASRLRAPTQYF. CDR3 DNA sequence: TGTGCCAGCAGGTTAAGGGCTCCTACGCAGTATTTT.

The chain joins TRBV3-1 to TRBJ2-5; 10 bases are a match to TRBD1. This CDR3 spans 15 amino acids. The germline V gene encodes CDR1 LGHDT and CDR2 YNNKEL (reference sequence). V gave up 4 bases and J gave up 3 bases; unmatched junction bases: 5. The CDR3 nucleotides are TGTGCCAGCAGCCCGACAGGGGGCGTTGAAGAGACCCAGTACTTC. This sequence encodes CASSPTGGVEETQYF.